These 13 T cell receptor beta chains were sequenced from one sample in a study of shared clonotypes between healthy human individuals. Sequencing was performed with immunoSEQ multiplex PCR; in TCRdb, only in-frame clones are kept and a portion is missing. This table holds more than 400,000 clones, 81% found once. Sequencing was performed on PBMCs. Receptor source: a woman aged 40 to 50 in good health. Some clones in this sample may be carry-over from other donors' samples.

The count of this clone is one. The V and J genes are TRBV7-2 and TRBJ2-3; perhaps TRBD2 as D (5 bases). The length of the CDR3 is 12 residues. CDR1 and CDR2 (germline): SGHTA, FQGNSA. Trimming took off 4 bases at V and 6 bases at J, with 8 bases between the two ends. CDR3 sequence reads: CASSYPGDTQYF. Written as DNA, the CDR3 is TGTGCCAGCAGCTACCCGGGGGATACGCAGTATTTT.

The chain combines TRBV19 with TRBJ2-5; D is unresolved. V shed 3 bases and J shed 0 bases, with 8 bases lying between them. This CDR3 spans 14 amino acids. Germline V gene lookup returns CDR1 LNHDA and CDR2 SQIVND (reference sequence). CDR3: CASSIDGNQETQYF. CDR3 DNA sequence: TGTGCCAGTAGTATTGACGGAAACCAAGAGACCCAGTACTTC.

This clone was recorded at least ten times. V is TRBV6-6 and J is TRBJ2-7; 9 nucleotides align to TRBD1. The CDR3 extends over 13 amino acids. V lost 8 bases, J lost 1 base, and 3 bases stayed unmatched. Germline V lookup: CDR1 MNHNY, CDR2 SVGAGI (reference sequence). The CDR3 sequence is CASGGTGSYEQYF. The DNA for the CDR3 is TGTGCCAGCGGGGGGACAGGGTCCTACGAGCAGTACTTC.

The CDR3 DNA is TGTGCCAGCAGCCCGACCGAGGGTTGGTGGGGGGAGGCCCAGTACTTC. This translates into CASSPTEGWWGEAQYF. The rearrangement uses TRBV11-2 and TRBJ2-5; D possibly corresponds to TRBD2 (6 bases). The CDR3 has 16 amino acids. Germline values: CDR1 SGHAT, CDR2 FQNNGV. Trimming pared 5 bases from V and 9 bases from J, leaving 25 bases between. Complete variable domain (other parts from reference TRBV11-2 and TRBJ2-5): EAGVAQSPRYKIIEKRQSVAFWCNPISGHATLYWYQQILGQGPKLLIQFQNNGVVDDSQLPKDRFSAERLKGVDSTLKIQPAKLEDSAVYLCASSPTEGWWGEAQYFGPGTRLLVL.

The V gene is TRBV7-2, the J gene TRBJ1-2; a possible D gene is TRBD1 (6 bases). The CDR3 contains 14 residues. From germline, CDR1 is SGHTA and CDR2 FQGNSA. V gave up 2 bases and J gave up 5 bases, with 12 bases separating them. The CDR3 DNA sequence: TGTGCCAGCAGCTTATTAGGGGGTTTGTATGGCTACACCTTC. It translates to CASSLLGGLYGYTF.

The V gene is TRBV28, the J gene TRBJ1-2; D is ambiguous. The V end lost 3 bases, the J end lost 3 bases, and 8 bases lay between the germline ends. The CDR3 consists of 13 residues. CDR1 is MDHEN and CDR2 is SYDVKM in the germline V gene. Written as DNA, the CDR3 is TGTGCCAGCAGTTTTGAGGGCGACTATGGCTACACCTTC. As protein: CASSFEGDYGYTF.

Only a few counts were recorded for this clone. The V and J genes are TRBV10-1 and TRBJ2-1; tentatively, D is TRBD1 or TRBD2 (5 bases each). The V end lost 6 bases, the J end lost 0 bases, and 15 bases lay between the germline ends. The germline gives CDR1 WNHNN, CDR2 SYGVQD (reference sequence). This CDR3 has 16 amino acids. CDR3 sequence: CASSAGTGSSYNEQFF. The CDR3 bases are TGCGCCAGCAGCGCAGGGACGGGGAGCTCCTACAATGAGCAGTTCTTC.

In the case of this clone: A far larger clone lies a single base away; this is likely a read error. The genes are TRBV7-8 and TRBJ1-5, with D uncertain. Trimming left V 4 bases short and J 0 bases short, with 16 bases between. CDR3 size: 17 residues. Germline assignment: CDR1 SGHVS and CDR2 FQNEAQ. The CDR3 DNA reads TGTGCCAGCAGCTCAAGGCAGGCGGACTATAGCAATCAGCCCCAGCATTTT. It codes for CASSSRQADYSNQPQHF. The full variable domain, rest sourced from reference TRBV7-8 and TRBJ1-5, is GAGVSQSPRYKVAKRGQDVALRCDPISGHVSLFWYQQALGQGPEFLTYFQNEAQLDKSGLPSDRFFAERPEGSVSTLKIQRTQQEDSAVYLCASSSRQADYSNQPQHFGDGTRLSIL.

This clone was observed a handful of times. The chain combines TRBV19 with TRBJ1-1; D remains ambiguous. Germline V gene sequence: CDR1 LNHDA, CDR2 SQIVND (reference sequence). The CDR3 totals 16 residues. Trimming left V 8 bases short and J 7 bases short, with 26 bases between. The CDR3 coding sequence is TGTGCCAGTCGACCGGCCGGATCTTGGGGATACAATGAAGCTTTCTTT. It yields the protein CASRPAGSWGYNEAFF.

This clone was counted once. The CDR3 sequence: CASRQGPYEQYF. The CDR3 DNA reads as TGTGCCAGCCGACAGGGGCCCTACGAGCAGTACTTC. The chain recombines TRBV18 with TRBJ2-7; 8 bases match TRBD1. The J segment lost 2 bases and the V segment lost 8 bases, leaving 2 bases of the junction unmatched. The CDR3 consists of 12 residues. CDR1 is KGHSH, CDR2 LQKENI, per germline.

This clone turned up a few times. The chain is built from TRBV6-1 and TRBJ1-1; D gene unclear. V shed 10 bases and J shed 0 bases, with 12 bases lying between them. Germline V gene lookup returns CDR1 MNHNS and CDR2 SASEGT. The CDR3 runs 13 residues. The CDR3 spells CANTKYMNTEAFF. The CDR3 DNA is TGTGCCAACACGAAATACATGAACACTGAAGCTTTCTTT.

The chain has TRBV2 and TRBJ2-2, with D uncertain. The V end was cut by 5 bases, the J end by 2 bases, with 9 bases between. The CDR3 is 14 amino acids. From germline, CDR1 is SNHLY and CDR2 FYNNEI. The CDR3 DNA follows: TGTGCCAGCAGTCTCAGTTTTAACACCGGGGAGCTGTTTTTT. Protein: CASSLSFNTGELFF.

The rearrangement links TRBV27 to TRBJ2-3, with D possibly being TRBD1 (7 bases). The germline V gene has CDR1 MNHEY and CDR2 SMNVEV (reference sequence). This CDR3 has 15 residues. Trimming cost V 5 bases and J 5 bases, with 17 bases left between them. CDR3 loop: CASSTTGDGGDTQYF. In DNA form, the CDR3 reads TGTGCCAGCAGTACTACAGGGGACGGGGGAGATACGCAGTATTTT.